Described below is a single T cell receptor beta chain sequence and its context. The target antigen is unknown. Recent vaccinations or acute infections were absent in the healthy HIV-negative adult donors. Each sorted subset replicate got 200 ng genomic DNA, approximately 27,000 genomes. Method: immunoSEQ multiplex PCR; TCRdb's copy keeps in-frame clones and lacks some. The sample has hundreds of thousands of clones; about 96% are singletons. These data are taken from a study of shared clonotypes between healthy human individuals. The V gene's germline CDR1 is SQVTM and CDR2 ANQGSEA. This CDR3 is 14 amino acids long. The V end lost 7 bases, the J end lost 2 bases, and 17 bases lay between the germline ends. Points from the study as a whole: Sequencing depth was expected to influence donor clonotype sharing. It was the few donors that limited the genetic and exposure-history diversity represented.

The specimen sequenced was naive CD4+ T cells sorted from blood. As for subset: CD45RA+ positively selected. The chain employs TRBV29-1 and TRBJ2-5; a possible D gene is TRBD1 (8 bases). The receptor was derived from a woman under 40 in good health. DNA of the CDR3: TGCAGCGGAGAAACAGGGGGGGGACAAGAGACCCAGTACTTC. It is translated as CSGETGGGQETQYF.